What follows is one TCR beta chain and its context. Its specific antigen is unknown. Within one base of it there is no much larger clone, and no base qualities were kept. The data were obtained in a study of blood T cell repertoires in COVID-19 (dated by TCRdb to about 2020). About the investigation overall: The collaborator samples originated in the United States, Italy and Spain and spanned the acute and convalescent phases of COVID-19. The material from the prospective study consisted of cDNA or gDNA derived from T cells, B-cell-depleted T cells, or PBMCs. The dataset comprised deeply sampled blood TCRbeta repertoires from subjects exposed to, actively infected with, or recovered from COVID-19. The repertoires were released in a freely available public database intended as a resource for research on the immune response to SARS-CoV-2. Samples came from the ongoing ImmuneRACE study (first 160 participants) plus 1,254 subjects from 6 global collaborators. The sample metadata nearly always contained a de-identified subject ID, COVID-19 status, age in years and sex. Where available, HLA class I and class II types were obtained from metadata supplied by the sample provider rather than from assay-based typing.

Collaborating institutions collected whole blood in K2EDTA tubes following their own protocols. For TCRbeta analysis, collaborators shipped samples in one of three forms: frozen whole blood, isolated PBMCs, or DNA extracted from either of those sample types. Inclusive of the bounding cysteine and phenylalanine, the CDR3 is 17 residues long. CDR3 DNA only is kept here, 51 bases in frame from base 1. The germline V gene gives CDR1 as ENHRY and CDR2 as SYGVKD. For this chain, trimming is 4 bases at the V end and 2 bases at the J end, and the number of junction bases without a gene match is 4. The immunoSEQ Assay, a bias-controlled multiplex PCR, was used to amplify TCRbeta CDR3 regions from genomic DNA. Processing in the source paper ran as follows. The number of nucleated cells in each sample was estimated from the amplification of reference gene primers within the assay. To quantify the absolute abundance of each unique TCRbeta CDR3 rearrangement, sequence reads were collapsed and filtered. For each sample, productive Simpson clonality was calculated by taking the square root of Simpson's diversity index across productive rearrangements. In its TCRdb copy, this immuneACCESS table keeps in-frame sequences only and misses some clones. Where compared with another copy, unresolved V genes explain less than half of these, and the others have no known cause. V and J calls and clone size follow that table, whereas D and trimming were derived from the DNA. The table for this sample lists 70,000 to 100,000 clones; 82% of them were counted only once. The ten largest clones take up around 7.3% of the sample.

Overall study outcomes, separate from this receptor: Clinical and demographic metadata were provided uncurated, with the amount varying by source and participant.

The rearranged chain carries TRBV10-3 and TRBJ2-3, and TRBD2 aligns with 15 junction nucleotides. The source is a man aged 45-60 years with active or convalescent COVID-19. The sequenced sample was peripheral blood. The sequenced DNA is TGTGCCATCAGTGCGGGACTAGCGGGGGGAATCACAGATACGCAGTATTTT. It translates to CAISAGLAGGITDTQYF.